The 20 T cell receptor beta chains in this list originate from one sample, sequenced in a study of blood T cell repertoires in COVID-19. Libraries were prepared by immunoSEQ multiplex PCR; TCRdb keeps only in-frame clonotypes and omits some of them. The sample includes around 190,000 clones, roughly 86% seen only once; the top ten take 5.6%. The sequenced sample was PBMCs or T cells enriched from blood (not recorded which). These receptors were obtained from a man aged 40-49 years with acute COVID-19.

The V and J genes are TRBV13 and TRBJ1-6; D gene unclear. The V end lost 5 bases, the J end lost 10 bases, and 9 bases lay between the germline ends. Germline lookup yields CDR1 PRHDT and CDR2 FYEKMQ (reference sequence). CDR3 length: 12 amino acids. The CDR3: CASSLSGSPLHF. The CDR3 bases are TGTGCCAGCAGCCTATCAGGCTCACCCCTCCACTTT.

The chain employs TRBV28 and TRBJ2-7; no firm D call. Germline values: CDR1 MDHEN, CDR2 SYDVKM. V was cut by 7 bases and J by 2 bases, with 12 bases left in between. The CDR3 contains 13 residues. The CDR3 DNA sequence: TGTGCCAGCACCGAACCTCTAACCTACGAGCAGTACTTC. This gives the protein CASTEPLTYEQYF.

At least ten counts were recorded for this clone. The chain carries TRBV28 and TRBJ2-2, with a weak D call TRBD1 (6 bases). The ends were cut back, 6 bases at V and 5 bases at J, with 10 bases in the middle. The CDR3 totals 13 residues. Germline V lookup: CDR1 MDHEN, CDR2 SYDVKM. CDR3 bases: TGTGCCAGCAGGGATGACAGGACCGGGGAGCTGTTTTTT. This gives the protein CASRDDRTGELFF.

This chain joins TRBV2 and TRBJ2-5; the D gene is possibly TRBD2 (6 bases). Germline assignment: CDR1 SNHLY and CDR2 FYNNEI. V was cut by 5 bases and J by 5 bases, with 15 bases left in between. The CDR3 runs 14 residues. The CDR3 nucleotides read TGTGCCAGCAGTAAAGGGACGGGGAGGGAGACCCAGTACTTC. Translation: CASSKGTGRETQYF.

This clone has just a few counts. V is TRBV30 and J is TRBJ2-7; perhaps TRBD1 as D (6 bases). Trimming left V 0 bases short and J 2 bases short, with 8 bases between. The V gene's germline CDR1 is GTSNPN and CDR2 SVGIG (reference sequence). This CDR3 contains 13 residues. CDR3 amino acids: CAWSVQGTYEQYF. The CDR3 DNA sequence: TGTGCCTGGAGTGTACAGGGTACCTACGAGCAGTACTTC.

This sequence joins TRBV28 and TRBJ1-2; weak D call: TRBD1 (6 bases). Germline V gene lookup returns CDR1 MDHEN and CDR2 SYDVKM. V was trimmed by 1 base and J by 7 bases, leaving 22 bases between them. There are 17 residues in the CDR3. CDR3 amino acids: CASSLSGGMWSGAGYTF. The DNA of the CDR3 is TGTGCCAGCAGTTTATCGGGGGGCATGTGGTCAGGGGCTGGCTACACCTTC.

The chain uses TRBV5-4 and TRBJ2-3; D may be TRBD1 (5 bases). Germline CDR1 is SGHNT and CDR2 is YYREEE (reference sequence). V was clipped by 2 bases and J by 1 base, with 11 bases between them. This CDR3 spans 15 amino acids. CDR3 protein: CASSLYKGGTDTQYF. CDR3 nucleotides: TGTGCCAGCAGCTTATATAAAGGGGGCACAGATACGCAGTATTTT. Full variable domain (outside the CDR3, taken from reference TRBV5-4 and TRBJ2-3): ETGVTQSPTHLIKTRGQQVTLRCSSQSGHNTVSWYQQALGQGPQFIFQYYREEENGRGNFPPRFSGLQFPNYSSELNVNALELDDSALYLCASSLYKGGTDTQYFGPGTRLTVL.

The chain is built from TRBV7-2 and TRBJ2-7; 8 nucleotides agree with TRBD2. The V gene's germline CDR1 is SGHTA and CDR2 FQGNSA. The ends lost 4 bases at V and 7 bases at J; junction bases unmatched: 15. The CDR3 is made up of 16 amino acids. CDR3 DNA sequence: TGTGCCAGCAGCTCAGCCTGGACTAGCCAGGGTAGTGAGCAGTACTTC. Its translation: CASSSAWTSQGSEQYF.

This chain joins TRBV5-4 and TRBJ1-2; TRBD1 matches at 8 bases. The CDR3 is 16 amino acids. V shed 4 bases, J shed 2 bases, and the junction held 10 bases outside the gene matches. Germline values: CDR1 SGHNT, CDR2 YYREEE (reference sequence). The CDR3 reads CASSLVAGGRNYGYTF. The CDR3 DNA reads TGTGCCAGCAGCCTGGTCGCAGGGGGCAGGAACTATGGCTACACCTTC.

The chain carries TRBV3-1 (or the pseudogene TRBV3-2) and TRBJ2-2, with TRBD2 matching 9 bases. Per the germline V gene, CDR1 is LGHDT and CDR2 is YNNKEL (reference sequence). The CDR3 is 16 residues long. After removal of 4 bases from V and 1 base from J, the junction contained 4 bases not matched to a gene. The CDR3 reads CASSPSGTRNTGELFF. CDR3 in DNA: TGTGCCAGCAGCCCTAGCGGGACGCGGAACACCGGGGAGCTGTTTTTT.

This clone was recorded only once. This chain connects TRBV29-1 to TRBJ1-2; 8 bases align to TRBD1. CDR1 and CDR2 (germline): SQVTM, ANQGSEA. The CDR3 runs to 15 residues. The junction had 16 bases not matched to a gene; V was cut back by 5 bases and J by 8 bases. In DNA form, the CDR3 reads TGCAGCGTTCACCAGGGGGCGGGCTCCTTGGGGGGCTACACCTTC. Translating it yields CSVHQGAGSLGGYTF.

The chain is built from TRBV5-1 and TRBJ2-1; 8 positions match TRBD1. With V trimmed by 3 bases and J by 7 bases, 6 bases remained unmatched. CDR1 and CDR2 (germline): SGHRS, YFSETQ. This CDR3 is 14 amino acids long. The CDR3 loop is CASSSHTGGNEQFF. CDR3 sequence (DNA): TGCGCCAGCAGCTCACACACAGGGGGAAATGAGCAGTTCTTC.

The table lists this clone with a count of one. The chain has TRBV7-9 and TRBJ2-7; 10 bases agree with TRBD1. The CDR3 spans 15 residues. Germline-derived CDR1 and CDR2 are SEHNR and FQNEAQ (reference sequence). Germline trimming cut 4 bases from V and 4 bases from J; bases unmatched to any gene: 7. This chain's CDR3 is CASSWLPGQGYEQYF. CDR3 DNA: TGTGCCAGCAGCTGGCTTCCGGGACAGGGGTACGAGCAGTACTTC.

V is TRBV4-1 and J is TRBJ2-3; D uncertain. The V end lost 4 bases, the J end lost 2 bases, and 10 bases lay between the germline ends. The CDR3 totals 14 residues. Per germline, CDR1 MGHRA and CDR2 YSYEKL. The CDR3 DNA sequence: TGCGCCAGCAGCCTGGCCCAATTCACAGATACGCAGTATTTT. Residues: CASSLAQFTDTQYF.

This clone is judged medium-sized (0.01 to 0.1%). The chain combines TRBV6-4 with TRBJ2-6, with 8 bases fitting TRBD1. J gave up 8 bases and V 0 bases, and 3 bases lay outside the gene matches. The germline gives CDR1 MRHNA, CDR2 SNTAGT. This CDR3 spans 15 amino acids. CDR3 sequence reads: CASSDSTGETNVLTF. Here the CDR3 DNA reads TGTGCCAGCAGTGACTCGACAGGGGAAACCAACGTCCTGACTTTC.

V usage is TRBV30 and J usage is TRBJ2-5, with TRBD1 as a possible D gene (7 bases). The CDR3 length is 13 residues. Trimming shortened V by 2 bases and J by 4 bases, and 11 bases separated the two germline ends. Germline V lookup: CDR1 GTSNPN, CDR2 SVGIG (reference sequence). The CDR3 is CAWSRQGGETQYF. CDR3 DNA sequence: TGTGCCTGGAGTCGACAGGGAGGAGAGACCCAGTACTTC.

In DNA form, the CDR3 reads TGTGCCATCAGATTCGGTACTATCTCTGGAAACACCATATATTTT. This gives the protein CAIRFGTISGNTIYF. The rearrangement uses TRBV10-3 and TRBJ1-3; D gene ambiguous. CDR1 and CDR2 from the germline V gene are ENHRY and SYGVKD. This CDR3 has 15 residues. The V and J ends lost 6 bases and 0 bases respectively, with 12 bases between them.

The rearrangement links TRBV6-6 to TRBJ1-6; no firm D call. V shed 2 bases and J shed 7 bases, with 9 bases lying between them. This CDR3 comprises 14 residues. CDR1 MNHNY and CDR2 SVGAGI come from the germline V gene (reference sequence). CDR3 residues: CASSYEVSNSPLHF. The CDR3 DNA reads as TGTGCCAGCAGTTACGAGGTATCCAATTCACCCCTCCACTTT.

The CDR3 DNA reads TGTGCCTGGAGGATATACAGGGACGGCACTGAAGCTTTCTTT. Translation gives CAWRIYRDGTEAFF. The chain uses TRBV30 and TRBJ1-1, with D possibly TRBD1 on 6 matching bases. Trimming took 3 bases from V and 4 from J, leaving 15 bases between them. CDR3 size: 14 residues. Per germline, CDR1 GTSNPN and CDR2 SVGIG (reference sequence).

V usage is TRBV5-6 and J usage is TRBJ2-3; TRBD2 is a possible D gene (5 bases). There are 15 residues in the CDR3. Germline V gene lookup returns CDR1 SGHDT and CDR2 YYEEEE. The ends were cut back, 3 bases at V and 5 bases at J, with 16 bases in the middle. CDR3 bases: TGTGCCAGCAGCTCGACGGGCTATGGGAGAGATACGCAGTATTTT. It is translated as CASSSTGYGRDTQYF.